This is a list of T cell receptor beta chains from one sample in a study of T cell repertoires in cytomegalovirus infection. One entry per CDR3 protein results from TCRdb running MiXCR on the reads. The top ten clones hold 10% of a sample with 480,000 or so distinct CDR3 sequences, about 11% of them seen once. The sequencing input was PBMCs. These receptors came from a human donor in good health (CMV status not recorded). Some clones in this sample may be carry-over from other donors' samples. CDR3s leave out the opening cysteine and the closing phenylalanine or tryptophan.

ATSDRRGQGYT	TRBJ1-2	TRBV24-1
ASSRAESTDTQY	TRBJ2-3	TRBV5-4
ASSLLGDRTNQPQH	TRBJ1-5	TRBV5-6
ATLYVSSGNTIY	TRBJ1-3	TRBV6-1
ASSPGTSGRYEQY	TRBJ2-7	TRBV11-3
ASLGQMAPEAF	TRBJ1-1	TRBV7-2
ASRSGRSSYEQY	TRBJ2-7	TRBV28
ASKPGQGGITGTDTQY	TRBJ2-3	TRBV12-3/TRBV12-4
ASSPDLRGSGGAYSHNEQF	TRBJ2-1	TRBV7-9
ASRPFATNEKLF	TRBJ1-4	TRBV28
ASSPLWREQETQY	TRBJ2-5	TRBV7-8
ASSHEGGPGNTIY	TRBJ1-3	TRBV3-1
SARRAGANVLT	TRBJ2-6	TRBV20-1
ASSRPTSGDTDTQY	TRBJ2-3	TRBV12-3/TRBV12-4
SARGTGVGTDTQY	TRBJ2-3	TRBV20-1
ASRRGQSRLHAF	TRBJ1-1	TRBV23-1
ASSESQILTYNSPLH	TRBJ1-6	TRBV2
ASSYYSGHLGNTEAF	TRBJ1-1	TRBV5-3
ASSLDRGLGDQY	TRBJ2-5	TRBV7-9
ASSVGQGAHNEQF	TRBJ2-1	TRBV9
SARHLLRDRNQPQH	TRBJ1-5	TRBV20-1
ASSRWAKPGTRFKGEAF	TRBJ1-1	TRBV28
ASSRTTSGRASEQF	TRBJ2-1	TRBV11-2
ASSQDGPGTGSFSGNTIY	TRBJ1-3	TRBV4-1
ASRGQYNQPQH	TRBJ1-5	TRBV2
SVQGRSTDTQY	TRBJ2-3	TRBV29-1
ASSQYRSSYNEQF	TRBJ2-1	TRBV3-1
ASSEGQGGTEAF	TRBJ1-1	TRBV2
ASSPDRSTDTQY	TRBJ2-3	TRBV4-2
SASRRDRVNEQY	TRBJ2-7	TRBV29-1
ASSFFRDTTYNEQF	TRBJ2-1	TRBV7-2
SAGGLRESSEQF	TRBJ2-1	TRBV20-1
ATRTGGWETQY	TRBJ2-5	TRBV10-3
ASSQEGGTNQPQH	TRBJ1-5	TRBV12-3/TRBV12-4
ASSQVPAGYEQY	TRBJ2-7	TRBV4-1
AISARSLGETQY	TRBJ2-5	TRBV10-3
ASSFRLAGETQY	TRBJ2-5	TRBV7-2